This T cell receptor beta chain was observed in a study of control samples from healthy donors and cancer patients. Sequencing was performed with immunoSEQ multiplex PCR; in TCRdb, only in-frame clones are kept and a portion is missing. This table has 120,000 or so clones, over 75% appearing once. This clonotype was sampled from a man between 18 and 29 years old in good health. Sequenced input: blood.

The CDR3 DNA is TGTGCCAGCAGACAGGGGGCCTACGAGCAGTACTTC. Translation: CASRQGAYEQYF. This chain links TRBV28 with TRBJ2-7; 8 bases match TRBD1. The junction had 0 bases not matched to a gene; V was cut back by 6 bases and J by 2 bases. From germline, CDR1 is MDHEN and CDR2 SYDVKM. The CDR3 is made up of 12 amino acids.